This is a list of T cell receptor beta chains from one sample in a study of regulatory T cells in long-lasting Graves disease. TCRdb fed the multiplex PCR reads into MiXCR, producing one record per CDR3 protein. This sample has fewer than 350,000 distinct CDR3 sequences, with 18% found just once. This material consisted of peripheral blood mononuclear cells (PBMCs), taken at new diagnosis, from a patient treated with antithyroid drugs. The receptors were gathered from a female donor with Graves disease. The CDR3 runs from the conserved cysteine through the conserved F or W. The D gene is left open where the match is weak. Not every row has a clone size; where given, it reads once, few, many or a size class.

abundance,v_gene,j_gene,d_gene,CDR3nt,CDR3aa
NA,TRBV19,TRBJ2-7,NA,TGTGCCAGCAGCCCGGCCGCGTCTTACGAGCAGTACTTC,CASSPAASYEQYF
many,TRBV7-2,TRBJ2-7,TRBD2,TGTGCCAGCAGCTTGGGGCGACTAGCGGGCACCTACGAGCAGTACTTC,CASSLGRLAGTYEQYF
many,TRBV11-2,TRBJ2-1,NA,TGTGCCAGCAGCTTAGAAGGGACTTACACCGACAATGAGCAGTTCTTC,CASSLEGTYTDNEQFF
many,TRBV19,TRBJ1-5,TRBD1,TGTGCCAGTCAACAGGGGGTCCGTCAGCCCCAGCATTTT,CASQQGVRQPQHF
many,TRBV28,TRBJ1-2,TRBD1,TGTGCCAGCAAGGGACAGGGGGGCTACACCTTC,CASKGQGGYTF
many,TRBV7-9,TRBJ2-3,NA,TGTGCCAGCAGCCCGAGCGGTCCCACAGATACGCAGTATTTT,CASSPSGPTDTQYF
many,TRBV29-1,TRBJ1-1,NA,TGCAGCGTTGAAGGCTTGCGGGGCACTGAAGCTTTCTTT,CSVEGLRGTEAFF
NA,TRBV18,TRBJ1-2,NA,TGTGCCAGCTCACAAACCGGGACGAATAACTATGGCTACACCTTC,CASSQTGTNNYGYTF
NA,TRBV20-1,TRBJ2-7,TRBD2,TGCAGTGCTAGAGACGCGGGGGGCAGCTACGAGCAGTACTTC,CSARDAGGSYEQYF
few,TRBV30,TRBJ2-2,NA,TGTGCCTGGAGTCCCATAGGTTTCGTCGGGGAGCTGTTTTTT,CAWSPIGFVGELFF
few,TRBV28,TRBJ2-7,TRBD2,TGTGCCAGCAGATTAGCGGGTACCTCCTACGAGCAGTACTTC,CASRLAGTSYEQYF
many,TRBV20-1,TRBJ2-1,NA,TGCAGTGCTAGTACACAGGGAGATGAGCAGTTCTTC,CSASTQGDEQFF
NA,TRBV6-2/TRBV6-3,TRBJ1-5,TRBD1,TGTGCCAGCAGCAAGTTAGGACAGGGGATTAATCAGCCCCAGCATTTT,CASSKLGQGINQPQHF